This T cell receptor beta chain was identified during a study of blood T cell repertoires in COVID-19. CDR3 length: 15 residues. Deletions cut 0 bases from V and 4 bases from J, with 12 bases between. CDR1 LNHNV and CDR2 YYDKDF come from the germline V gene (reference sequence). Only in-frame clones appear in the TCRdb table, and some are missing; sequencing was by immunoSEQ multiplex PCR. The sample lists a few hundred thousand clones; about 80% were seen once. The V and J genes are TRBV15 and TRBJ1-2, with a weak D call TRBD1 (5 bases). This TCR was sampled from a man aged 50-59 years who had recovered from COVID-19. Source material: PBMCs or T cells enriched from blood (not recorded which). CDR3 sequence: CATSRDPRDVYGYTF. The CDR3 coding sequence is TGTGCCACCAGCAGAGACCCCAGGGATGTCTATGGCTACACCTTC.